The 18 T cell receptor beta chains presented below share a single source sample, sequenced in a study of T cell changes during pregnancy in multiple sclerosis. This table comes from immunoSEQ multiplex PCR, and its TCRdb copy is limited to in-frame clones, with some not included. Among roughly 53,000 clones listed, 85% to 95% were seen once. Sequencing used CD4+ T cells from peripheral blood mononuclear cells, obtained in the third trimester of pregnancy. These receptors came from a female donor with multiple sclerosis, enrolled in a pregnancy study.

The gene calls are TRBV4-2 and TRBJ2-7, with D perhaps TRBD2 (5 bases). The V gene lost 2 bases and the J gene lost 0 bases, with 11 bases spanning the gap. This CDR3 spans 15 amino acids. Per germline, CDR1 LGHNA and CDR2 YNFKEQ. The CDR3 sequence: CASSQSDLSSYEQYF. The CDR3 coding sequence is TGTGCCAGCAGCCAATCGGACTTGAGCTCCTACGAGCAGTACTTC.

The V call is TRBV5-1, the J call TRBJ2-1, with a possible D match to TRBD1 (6 bases). The germline gives CDR1 SGHRS, CDR2 YFSETQ. Trimming took 0 bases from V and 8 from J, leaving 21 bases between them. The CDR3 runs 17 residues. CDR3: CASSLVGALEAWDEQFF. The CDR3 DNA is TGCGCCAGCAGCTTGGTGGGGGCACTAGAGGCTTGGGATGAGCAGTTCTTC.

The genes are TRBV9 and TRBJ1-4, with 8 bases matching TRBD1. The CDR3 runs 19 residues. V lost 4 bases to trimming and J lost 1 base; unmatched junction nucleotides: 15. Germline V gene lookup returns CDR1 SGDLS and CDR2 YYNGEE. CDR3 nucleotide sequence: TGTGCCAGCAGCCCGACCATCGGGACAGGAATCGGAACTAATGAAAAACTGTTTTTT. Its translation: CASSPTIGTGIGTNEKLFF.

The chain is built from TRBV7-2 and TRBJ1-3, with D maybe TRBD1 (5 bases). V gave up 0 bases and J gave up 7 bases, with 10 bases separating them. From germline, CDR1 is SGHTA and CDR2 FQGNSA. CDR3 length: 14 amino acids. CDR3 nucleotides: TGTGCCAGCAGCTTAGCGGGACGGGGGAACACCATATATTTT. Its translation is CASSLAGRGNTIYF.

The V and J genes are TRBV5-1 and TRBJ2-5; 16 positions agree with TRBD2. V lost 4 bases, J lost 1 base, and 10 bases stayed unmatched. This CDR3 is 19 amino acids long. Germline V gene data show CDR1 as SGHRS and CDR2 as YFSETQ. The CDR3 spells CASSNPGLAGGEGQETQYF. In DNA, the CDR3 is TGCGCCAGCAGCAACCCGGGACTAGCGGGAGGGGAGGGCCAAGAGACCCAGTACTTC.

The chain employs TRBV7-9 and TRBJ2-2; maybe TRBD2 (6 bases). The germline gives CDR1 SEHNR, CDR2 FQNEAQ (reference sequence). CDR3 length equals 14 residues. Trimming removed 3 bases from V and 3 bases from J, with 8 bases in between. The CDR3 protein is CASSFGGHTGELFF. The CDR3 DNA reads TGTGCCAGCAGCTTCGGAGGGCACACCGGGGAGCTGTTTTTT.

The rearrangement uses TRBV4-1 and TRBJ2-7; 7 bases map to TRBD1. The length of the CDR3 is 15 residues. V was pared by 5 bases and J by 1 base, with 8 bases of the junction left unmatched. Germline lookup yields CDR1 MGHRA and CDR2 YSYEKL. The CDR3 nucleotides are TGCGCCAGCAGCGATTGGACAGGCCTTTCCTACGAGCAGTACTTC. It is translated as CASSDWTGLSYEQYF.

This chain links TRBV14 with TRBJ2-1; TRBD2 aligns across 7 bases. The CDR3 is 16 amino acids. After removal of 1 base from V and 1 base from J, the junction contained 4 bases not matched to a gene. Germline-derived CDR1 and CDR2 are SGHDN and FVKESK. The CDR3 is CASSQVGRTSYNEQFF. The CDR3 DNA reads TGTGCCAGCAGCCAAGTCGGGAGGACTTCCTACAATGAGCAGTTCTTC.

The rearrangement links TRBV2 to TRBJ2-1; 7 bases agree with TRBD2. The CDR3 loop spans 18 amino acids. V shed 3 bases, J shed 7 bases, and the junction held 18 bases outside the gene matches. Germline CDR1 SNHLY, CDR2 FYNNEI. CDR3 residues: CASSDLNPSWGGENEQFF. The DNA for the CDR3 is TGTGCCAGCAGTGACCTGAACCCTAGCTGGGGGGGGGAAAATGAGCAGTTCTTC.

V gene TRBV2 combines with J gene TRBJ2-7, with 9 nucleotides matching TRBD2. CDR3 length equals 15 residues. The V gene end was trimmed by 5 bases and the J gene end by 1 base; junction bases not matched to a gene: 6. Germline values: CDR1 SNHLY, CDR2 FYNNEI. CDR3 coding DNA: TGTGCCAGCAGTTTCGGACTAGCGATTTCCTACGAGCAGTACTTC. Translated: CASSFGLAISYEQYF.

The chain links TRBV29-1 to TRBJ1-1, with 8 bases that match TRBD1. CDR1 is SQVTM and CDR2 is ANQGSEA in the germline V gene. This CDR3 region has 15 residues. Trimming cost V 7 bases and J 2 bases; bases outside gene matches: 12. CDR3 coding DNA: TGCAGCGCATCGCTCGGGACAGGCCGAAACACTGAAGCTTTCTTT. It encodes CSASLGTGRNTEAFF.

The V call is TRBV12-5, the J call TRBJ2-3; D remains unclear. V lost 1 base to trimming and J lost 1 base, with 24 bases between them. Germline V gene lookup returns CDR1 LGHNT and CDR2 FRNRAP. This CDR3 is built from 20 residues. The CDR3 region is CASGLDQTRIRRWCTDTQYF. Written as DNA, the CDR3 is TGTGCTAGTGGTTTGGACCAGACAAGGATTCGTCGCTGGTGCACAGATACGCAGTATTTT.

V and J are TRBV25-1 and TRBJ2-5; tentative D call: TRBD2 (7 bases). Germline V gene lookup returns CDR1 MGHDK and CDR2 SYGVNS. CDR3 length equals 15 residues. V lost 1 base to trimming and J lost 1 base, with 10 bases between them. The CDR3, as DNA: TGTGCCAGCAGTGAATTCCGGGGGGCCCAAGAGACCCAGTACTTC. Encoded protein: CASSEFRGAQETQYF.

The chain links TRBV10-2 to TRBJ2-1, with 7 bases that match TRBD1. Losses at the gene ends were 7 bases for V and 1 base for J; bases not matched to a gene: 4. The germline V gene has CDR1 WSHSY and CDR2 SAAADI. This CDR3 has 14 amino acids. CDR3 region: CASKGATSYNEQFF. The CDR3 DNA reads as TGCGCCAGCAAGGGGGCTACTTCCTACAATGAGCAGTTCTTC.

The rearrangement uses TRBV19 and TRBJ2-1; 10 bases map to TRBD1. The ends lost 3 bases at V and 6 bases at J; junction bases unmatched: 2. The length of the CDR3 is 14 residues. The germline CDR1 and CDR2 sequences are LNHDA and SQIVND (reference sequence). Written as DNA, the CDR3 is TGTGCCAGTAGTATCCGGACAGGGGGCAATGAGCAGTTCTTC. Translating gives CASSIRTGGNEQFF.

The V call is TRBV2, the J call TRBJ1-5, with 8 bases lining up with TRBD1. Germline CDR1 is SNHLY and CDR2 is FYNNEI. Unmatched junction bases numbered 6, after V lost 6 bases and J lost 2 bases. CDR3 length equals 15 residues. The CDR3 spells CASRADRARNQPQHF. The CDR3 nucleotides read TGTGCCAGCAGGGCGGACAGGGCCCGCAATCAGCCCCAGCATTTT.

The chain has TRBV5-8 and TRBJ1-5, with unresolved D. Looked up from germline, CDR1 is SGHTS and CDR2 is YDEGEE. This CDR3 has 13 residues. Trimming took off 0 bases at V and 7 bases at J, with 8 bases between the two ends. CDR3 residues: CASSLAGFQPQHF. In DNA form, the CDR3 reads TGTGCCAGCAGCTTGGCGGGGTTCCAGCCCCAGCATTTT.

The chain recombines TRBV30 with TRBJ2-2, with D unclear. The CDR3 is made up of 14 amino acids. CDR1 and CDR2 from the germline V gene are GTSNPN and SVGIG (reference sequence). Deletions cut 0 bases from V and 0 bases from J, with 5 bases between. The CDR3 here is CAWSVIANTGELFF. The CDR3, as DNA: TGTGCCTGGAGTGTTATAGCGAACACCGGGGAGCTGTTTTTT. Using reference TRBV30 and TRBJ2-2 for the parts outside the CDR3, the full variable domain is SQTIHQWPATLVQPVGSPLSLECTVEGTSNPNLYWYRQAAGRGLQLLFYSVGIGQISSEVPQNLSASRPQDRQFILSSKKLLLSDSGFYLCAWSVIANTGELFFGEGSRLTVL.